The next 5 T cell receptor beta chains were all read from a single sample in a study of cytomegalovirus exposure and HLA in healthy donors. PCR used 60 Vbeta primers and 13 Jbeta primers. Only in-frame clones appear in the TCRdb table, and some are missing; sequencing was by immunoSEQ multiplex PCR. This sample has some 150,000 clones, with 75% to 85% found just once. Sequencing was carried out using PBMCs. Receptors originate from a male donor in good health and CMV-seronegative.

The genes are TRBV7-9 and TRBJ1-2; D is undetermined. With 0 bases removed from V and 8 bases from J, the gap between germline ends came to 4 bases. Germline V gene sequence: CDR1 SEHNR, CDR2 FQNEAQ (reference sequence). This CDR3 has 11 residues. In DNA form, the CDR3 reads TGTGCCAGCAGCTTAGCCGAGGGCTACACCTTC. Translated, it gives CASSLAEGYTF.

The chain recombines TRBV5-8 with TRBJ2-2; 10 nucleotides align to TRBD1. The trim removed 4 bases at V and 6 bases at J, leaving 3 bases unmatched. CDR3 size: 14 residues. Per the germline V gene, CDR1 is SGHTS and CDR2 is YDEGEE. Here the CDR3 DNA reads TGTGCCAGCAGCCGTGGACAGGGGGCCGGGGAGCTGTTTTTT. This codes for CASSRGQGAGELFF.

This clone appeared once. The rearrangement links TRBV9 to TRBJ2-3; D remains ambiguous. CDR1 is SGDLS and CDR2 is YYNGEE in the germline V gene. V shed 4 bases and J shed 2 bases, with 14 bases lying between them. This CDR3 contains 15 residues. The CDR3 is CASSPGGWATDTQYF. In DNA form, the CDR3 reads TGTGCCAGCAGCCCAGGTGGTTGGGCCACAGATACGCAGTATTTT.

Concerning this clone: Possible read error: a much larger clone is one base away. Other DNA sequences within the sample encode an identical CDR3. The chain carries TRBV6-1 and TRBJ2-7, with 8 positions matching TRBD1. This CDR3 is 15 amino acids long. V lost 1 base, J lost 2 bases, and 4 bases stayed unmatched. Germline V gene lookup returns CDR1 MNHNS and CDR2 SASEGT. For the CDR3, the DNA is TGTGCCAGCAGTGAAGACGAGACAGGGGCCTACGAGCAGTACTTC. Translating gives CASSEDETGAYEQYF.

The chain employs TRBV6-4 and TRBJ2-2, with 10 positions matching TRBD1. V lost 6 bases and J lost 6; bases outside the gene matches: 7. Germline CDR1 reads MRHNA; CDR2 reads SNTAGT. CDR3 length: 15 residues. CDR3 loop: CASSRQGAHPGELFF. CDR3 nucleotides: TGTGCCAGCAGCAGACAGGGGGCGCATCCCGGGGAGCTGTTTTTT.